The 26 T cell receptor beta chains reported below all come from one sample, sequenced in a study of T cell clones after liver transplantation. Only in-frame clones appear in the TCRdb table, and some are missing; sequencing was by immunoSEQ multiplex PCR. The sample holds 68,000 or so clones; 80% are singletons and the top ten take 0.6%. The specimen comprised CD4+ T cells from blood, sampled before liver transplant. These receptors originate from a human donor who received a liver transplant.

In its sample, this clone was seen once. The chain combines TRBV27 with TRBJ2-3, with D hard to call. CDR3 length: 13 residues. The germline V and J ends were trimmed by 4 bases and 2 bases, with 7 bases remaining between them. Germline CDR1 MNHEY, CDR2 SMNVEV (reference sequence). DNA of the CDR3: TGTGCCAGCAGTTCGTATCACACAGATACGCAGTATTTT. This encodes CASSSYHTDTQYF.

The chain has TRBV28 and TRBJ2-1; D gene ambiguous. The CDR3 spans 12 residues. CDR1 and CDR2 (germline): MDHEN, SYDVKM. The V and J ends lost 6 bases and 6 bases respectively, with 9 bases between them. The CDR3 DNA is TGTGCCAGCAGCCGTAACTCCAATGAGCAGTTCTTC. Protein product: CASSRNSNEQFF.

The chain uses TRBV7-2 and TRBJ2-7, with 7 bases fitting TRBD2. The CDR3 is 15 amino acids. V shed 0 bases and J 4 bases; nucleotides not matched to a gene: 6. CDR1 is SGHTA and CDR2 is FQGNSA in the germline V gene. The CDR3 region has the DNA TGTGCCAGCAGCTTAGCGGTAGGGCGGGAGTACGAGCAGTACTTC. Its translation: CASSLAVGREYEQYF. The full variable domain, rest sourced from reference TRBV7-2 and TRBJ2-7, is GAGVSQSPSNKVTEKGKDVELRCDPISGHTALYWYRQSLGQGLEFLIYFQGNSAPDKSGLPSDRFSAERTGGSVSTLTIQRTQQEDSAVYLCASSLAVGREYEQYFGPGTRLTVT.

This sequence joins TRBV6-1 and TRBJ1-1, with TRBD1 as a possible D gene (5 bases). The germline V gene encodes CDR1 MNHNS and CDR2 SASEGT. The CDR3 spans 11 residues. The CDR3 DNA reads TGTGTGTCAGGGTGGAGGACTGAAGCTTTCTTT. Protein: CVSGWRTEAFF.

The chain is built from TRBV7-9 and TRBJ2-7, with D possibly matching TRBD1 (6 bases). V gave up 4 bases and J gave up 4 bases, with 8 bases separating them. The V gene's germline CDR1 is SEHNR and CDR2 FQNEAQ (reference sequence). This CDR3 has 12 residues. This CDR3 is CASSWGQYEQYF. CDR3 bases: TGTGCCAGCAGCTGGGGGCAGTACGAGCAGTACTTC.

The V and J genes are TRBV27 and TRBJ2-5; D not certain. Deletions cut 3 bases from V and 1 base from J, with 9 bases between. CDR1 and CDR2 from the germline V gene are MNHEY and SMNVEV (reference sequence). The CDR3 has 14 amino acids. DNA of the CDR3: TGTGCCAGCAGTTTGAAAAGTACCCAAGAGACCCAGTACTTC. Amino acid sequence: CASSLKSTQETQYF.

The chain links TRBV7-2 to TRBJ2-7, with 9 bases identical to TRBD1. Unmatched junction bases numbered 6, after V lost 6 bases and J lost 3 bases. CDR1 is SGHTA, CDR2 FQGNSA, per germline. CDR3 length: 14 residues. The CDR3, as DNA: TGTGCCAGCAGTTCCGGGACAGGGTACTACGAGCAGTACTTC. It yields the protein CASSSGTGYYEQYF.

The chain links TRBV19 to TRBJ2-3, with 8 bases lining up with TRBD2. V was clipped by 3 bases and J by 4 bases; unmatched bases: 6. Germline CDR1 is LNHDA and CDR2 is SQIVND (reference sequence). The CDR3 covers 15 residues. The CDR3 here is CASSIRAGAADTQYF. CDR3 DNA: TGTGCCAGTAGTATTAGAGCGGGAGCCGCAGATACGCAGTATTTT.

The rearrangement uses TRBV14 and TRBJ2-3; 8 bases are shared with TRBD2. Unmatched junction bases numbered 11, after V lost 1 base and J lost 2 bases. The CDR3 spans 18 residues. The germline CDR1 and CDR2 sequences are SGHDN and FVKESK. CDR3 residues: CASSQGGGLAYFTDTQYF. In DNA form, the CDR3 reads TGTGCCAGCAGCCAAGGTGGCGGACTAGCCTACTTCACAGATACGCAGTATTTT.

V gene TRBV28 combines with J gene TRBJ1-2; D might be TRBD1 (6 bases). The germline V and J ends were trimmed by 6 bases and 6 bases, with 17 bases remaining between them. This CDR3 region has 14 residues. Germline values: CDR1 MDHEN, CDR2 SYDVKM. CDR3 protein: CASRIPGDPNGYTF. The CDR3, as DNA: TGTGCCAGCAGGATTCCAGGGGACCCGAATGGCTACACCTTC.

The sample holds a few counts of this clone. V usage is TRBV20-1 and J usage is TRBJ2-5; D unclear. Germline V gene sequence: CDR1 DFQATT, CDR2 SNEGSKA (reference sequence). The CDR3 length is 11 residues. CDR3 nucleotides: TGCAGCCCCTTTTTCGGAGAGACCCAGTACTTC. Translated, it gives CSPFFGETQYF.

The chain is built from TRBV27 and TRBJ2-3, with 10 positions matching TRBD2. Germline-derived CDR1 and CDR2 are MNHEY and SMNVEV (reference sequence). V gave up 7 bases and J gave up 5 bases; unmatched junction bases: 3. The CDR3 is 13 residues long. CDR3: CASKGLAKDTQYF. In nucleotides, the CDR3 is TGTGCCAGCAAGGGACTAGCGAAAGATACGCAGTATTTT.

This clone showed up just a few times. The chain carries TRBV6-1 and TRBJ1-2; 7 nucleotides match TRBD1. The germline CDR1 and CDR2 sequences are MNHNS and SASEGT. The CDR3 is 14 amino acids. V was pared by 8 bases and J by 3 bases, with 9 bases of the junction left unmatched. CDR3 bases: TGTGCCAGCGATCCCCGACAGGGCGACTATGGCTACACCTTC. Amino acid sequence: CASDPRQGDYGYTF.

CDR3 loop: CASSSRTGLSTNEKLFF. The CDR3 DNA sequence: TGTGCCAGTAGTTCCAGGACAGGGTTATCCACTAATGAAAAACTGTTTTTT. This chain connects TRBV19 to TRBJ1-4; 8 nucleotides line up with TRBD1. Germline V lookup: CDR1 LNHDA, CDR2 SQIVND (reference sequence). The CDR3 loop spans 17 amino acids. V shed 5 bases and J 2 bases; nucleotides not matched to a gene: 10.

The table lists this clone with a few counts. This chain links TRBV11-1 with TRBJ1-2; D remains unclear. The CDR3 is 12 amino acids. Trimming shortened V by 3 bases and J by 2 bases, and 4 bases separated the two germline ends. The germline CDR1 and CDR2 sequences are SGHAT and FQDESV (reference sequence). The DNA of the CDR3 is TGTGCCAGCAGCTTCGACAACTATGGCTACACCTTC. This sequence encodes CASSFDNYGYTF.

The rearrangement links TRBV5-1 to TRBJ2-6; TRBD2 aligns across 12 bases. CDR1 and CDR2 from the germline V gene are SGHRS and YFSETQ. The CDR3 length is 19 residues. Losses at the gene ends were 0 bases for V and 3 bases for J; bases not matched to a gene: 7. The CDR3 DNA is TGCGCCAGCAGCTTGGGGACTAGCGGGAAAGTAAGTGGGGCCAACGTCCTGACTTTC. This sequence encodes CASSLGTSGKVSGANVLTF.

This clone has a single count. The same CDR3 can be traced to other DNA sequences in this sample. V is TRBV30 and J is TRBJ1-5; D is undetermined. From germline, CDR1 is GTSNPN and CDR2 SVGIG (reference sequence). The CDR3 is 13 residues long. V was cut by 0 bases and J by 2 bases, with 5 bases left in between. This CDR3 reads CAWSVGGNQPQHF. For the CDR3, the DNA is TGTGCCTGGAGTGTAGGTGGCAATCAGCCCCAGCATTTT.

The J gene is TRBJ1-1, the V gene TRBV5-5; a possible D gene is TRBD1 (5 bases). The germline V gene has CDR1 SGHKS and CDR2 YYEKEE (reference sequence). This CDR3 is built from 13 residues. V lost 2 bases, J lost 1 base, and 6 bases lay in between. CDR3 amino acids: CASSFGGNTEAFF. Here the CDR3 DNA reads TGTGCCAGCAGCTTCGGGGGGAACACTGAAGCTTTCTTT.

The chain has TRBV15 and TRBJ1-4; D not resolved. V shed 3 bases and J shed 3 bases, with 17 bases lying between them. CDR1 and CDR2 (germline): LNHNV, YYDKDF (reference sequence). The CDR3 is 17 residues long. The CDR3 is CATSRERRTAANEKLFF. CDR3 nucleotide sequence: TGTGCCACCAGCAGGGAACGCCGGACGGCGGCTAATGAAAAACTGTTTTTT.

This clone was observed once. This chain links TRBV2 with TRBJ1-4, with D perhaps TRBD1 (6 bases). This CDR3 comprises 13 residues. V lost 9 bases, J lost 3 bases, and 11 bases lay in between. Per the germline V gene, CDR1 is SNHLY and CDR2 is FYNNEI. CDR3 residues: CASGQTPNEKLFF. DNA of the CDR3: TGTGCCAGTGGACAGACCCCTAATGAAAAACTGTTTTTT. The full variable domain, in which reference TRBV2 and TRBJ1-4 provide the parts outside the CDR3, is EPEVTQTPSHQVTQMGQEVILRCVPISNHLYFYWYRQILGQKVEFLVSFYNNEISEKSEIFDDQFSVERPDGSNFTLKIRSTKLEDSAMYFCASGQTPNEKLFFGSGTQLSVL.

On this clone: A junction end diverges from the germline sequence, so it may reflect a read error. CDR3 protein: CASSLDPSYNEQFF. As DNA, the CDR3 is TGTGCTAGCAGCTTAGATCCCTCCTACAATGAGCAGTTCTTC. The rearrangement links TRBV7-7 to TRBJ2-1; no firm D call. CDR1 and CDR2 (germline): SSHAT, FNYEAQ (reference sequence). The CDR3 covers 14 residues. Together with reference TRBV7-7 and TRBJ2-1, the CDR3 gives the full variable domain: GAGVSQSPRYKVTKRGQDVTLRCDPISSHATLYWYQQALGQGPEFLTYFNYEAQPDKSGLPSDRFSAERPEGSISTLTIQRTEQRDSAMYRCASSLDPSYNEQFFGPGTRLTVL.

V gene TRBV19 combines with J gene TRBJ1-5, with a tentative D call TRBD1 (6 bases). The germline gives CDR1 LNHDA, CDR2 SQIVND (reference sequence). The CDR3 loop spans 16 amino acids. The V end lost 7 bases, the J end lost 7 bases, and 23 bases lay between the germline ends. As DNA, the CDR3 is TGTGCCAGTACTGATGGGATAGGGGGTATTAACCAGCCCCAGCATTTT. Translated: CASTDGIGGINQPQHF. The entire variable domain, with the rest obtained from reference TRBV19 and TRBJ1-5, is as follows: DGGITQSPKYLFRKEGQNVTLSCEQNLNHDAMYWYRQDPGQGLRLIYYSQIVNDFQKGDIAEGYSVSREKKESFPLTVTSAQKNPTAFYLCASTDGIGGINQPQHFGDGTRLSIL.

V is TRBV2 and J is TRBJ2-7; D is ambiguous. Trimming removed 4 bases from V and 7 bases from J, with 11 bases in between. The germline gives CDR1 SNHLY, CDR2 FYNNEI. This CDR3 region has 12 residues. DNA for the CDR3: TGTGCCAGCAGTGGACTTGGTGGGGAGCAGTACTTC. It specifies CASSGLGGEQYF.

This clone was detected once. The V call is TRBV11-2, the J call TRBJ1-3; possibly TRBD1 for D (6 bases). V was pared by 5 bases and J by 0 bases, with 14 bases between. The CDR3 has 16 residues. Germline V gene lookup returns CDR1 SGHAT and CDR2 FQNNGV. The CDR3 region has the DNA TGTGCCAGCAGCCCCTGGGGGGGCTACTCTGGAAACACCATATATTTT. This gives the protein CASSPWGGYSGNTIYF.

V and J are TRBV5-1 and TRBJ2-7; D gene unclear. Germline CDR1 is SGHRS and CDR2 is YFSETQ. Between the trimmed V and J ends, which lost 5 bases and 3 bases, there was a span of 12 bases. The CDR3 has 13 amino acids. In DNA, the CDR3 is TGCGCCAGCAGGACCTCTTCCGACTACGAGCAGTACTTC. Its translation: CASRTSSDYEQYF.

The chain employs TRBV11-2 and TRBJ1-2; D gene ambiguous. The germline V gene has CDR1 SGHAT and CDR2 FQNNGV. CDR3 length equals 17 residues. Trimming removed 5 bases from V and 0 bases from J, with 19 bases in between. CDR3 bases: TGTGCCAGCAGCCACCTCACGAGACTGTACGCTAACTATGGCTACACCTTC. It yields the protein CASSHLTRLYANYGYTF.